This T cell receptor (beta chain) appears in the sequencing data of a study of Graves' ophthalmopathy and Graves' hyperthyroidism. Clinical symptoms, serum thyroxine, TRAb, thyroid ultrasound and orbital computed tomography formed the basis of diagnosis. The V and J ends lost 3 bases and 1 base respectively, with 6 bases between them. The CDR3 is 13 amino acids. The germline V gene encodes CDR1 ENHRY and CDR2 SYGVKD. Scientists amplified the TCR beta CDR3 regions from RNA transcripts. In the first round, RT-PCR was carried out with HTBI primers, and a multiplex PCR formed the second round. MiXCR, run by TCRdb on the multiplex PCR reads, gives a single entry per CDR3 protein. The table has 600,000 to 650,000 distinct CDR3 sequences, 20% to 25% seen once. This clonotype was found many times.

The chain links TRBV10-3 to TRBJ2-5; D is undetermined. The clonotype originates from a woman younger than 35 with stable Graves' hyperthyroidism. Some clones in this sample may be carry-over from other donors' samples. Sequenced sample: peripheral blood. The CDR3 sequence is CAISESTQETQYF. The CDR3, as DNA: TGTGCCATCAGTGAATCCACCCAAGAGACCCAGTACTTC.